The clone carrying this T cell receptor (beta chain) showed up just a few times. Each CDR3 protein is one row after TCRdb ran MiXCR on the RT-PCR reads. This sample has about 780,000 distinct CDR3 sequences, with around a sixth found just once. Germline assignment: CDR1 SGHRS and CDR2 YFSETQ. V was trimmed by 2 bases and J by 2 bases, leaving 15 bases between them. This CDR3 region has 16 residues. This record comes from a study of response to subunit inactivated influenza vaccine. The TCR comes from a man between 50 and 59 years old who received an inactivated influenza vaccine. This material consisted of PBMCs from blood, taken about 5 days after vaccination. The genes are TRBV5-1 and TRBJ2-3; tentatively, D is TRBD1 (5 bases). Here the CDR3 reads CASSFSGLGNTDTQYF. In DNA form, the CDR3 reads TGCGCCAGCAGCTTTTCAGGGTTAGGGAACACAGATACGCAGTATTTT.